The source of this T cell receptor (beta chain) is a study of early T cells in non-severe SARS-CoV-2 infection. In its sample, this clonotype was seen many times. Unique molecular identifiers were added to individual cDNA molecules. TCRdb re-called the 5' RACE reads with MiXCR, one entry per CDR3 protein. The repertoire holds some 45,000 distinct CDR3 sequences, with 4% as singletons. V was pared by 3 bases and J by 8 bases, with 10 bases of the junction left unmatched. The CDR3 loop spans 16 amino acids. The sequencing sample was made of whole blood. The TCR sequence derives from an adult who was a healthcare worker with PCR-confirmed SARS-CoV-2 infection or an uninfected control (not recorded which). The chain is built from TRBV12-3 or TRBV12-4 and TRBJ1-4, with 9 positions matching TRBD1. This CDR3 reads CASSLGVGTGKEKLFF. The CDR3 nucleotides are TGTGCCAGCAGTTTGGGGGTAGGGACAGGGAAGGAAAAACTGTTTTTT.